This record covers a single T cell receptor (beta chain). This record comes from a study of cytotoxic CD8 clonotypes in ibrutinib-treated CLL. Sequencing was designed to attain a depth spanning 1 in 200,000 to 1 in 1 million T cells. The assay was immunoSEQ multiplex PCR, and TCRdb's table has in-frame clones only and misses some. The sample carries approximately 130,000 clones, approximately 81% recorded once. The germline CDR1 and CDR2 sequences are ENHRY and SYGVKD. The ends lost 10 bases at V and 6 bases at J; junction bases unmatched: 11. This CDR3 has 15 residues. Sample: PBMCs, taken after 24 months of ibrutinib treatment. V usage is TRBV10-3 and J usage is TRBJ2-3; TRBD1 matches 12 bases. The TCR was taken from a human donor with chronic lymphocytic leukemia. CDR3 amino acids: CASAAGTGGKDTQYF. The DNA of the CDR3 is TGTGCCAGCGCGGCCGGGACAGGGGGCAAGGATACGCAGTATTTT.